This T cell receptor beta chain was profiled in a study of shared clonotypes between healthy human individuals. General study results and limits: Generation probabilities of non-shared clonotypes were lower (relative to those shared by all four donors).

This table comes from immunoSEQ multiplex PCR, and its TCRdb copy is limited to in-frame clones, with some not included. The sample includes about 590,000 clones, 95% seen only once; the top ten take 0.11%. A remark on this clone: What it recognizes is unknown.

The V segment lost 5 bases and the J segment 6 bases; nucleotides outside the gene matches: 9. This CDR3 is 14 amino acids long. In germline, CDR1 is MNHEY, CDR2 SMNVEV (reference sequence). Terminally differentiated effector memory CD45RA+ cells were excluded from the naive CD8 cells, which were CD45RO-negative and positively selected for CCR7. This clonotype was obtained from a woman aged 25 to 39 in good health. V usage is TRBV27 and J usage is TRBJ2-7, with 8 bases that match TRBD2. The sample comprised naive CD8+ T cells sorted from blood. The CDR3 is CASSPERGSIEQYF. Here the CDR3 DNA reads TGTGCCAGCAGTCCCGAGCGGGGGTCGATCGAGCAGTACTTC.